This record covers a single T cell receptor beta chain. The germline gives CDR1 SGHVS, CDR2 FQNEAQ. Trimming pared 5 bases from V and 6 bases from J, leaving 13 bases between. The CDR3 runs to 13 residues. Profiled with immunoSEQ multiplex PCR; TCRdb holds only in-frame clones, not every one. The sample lists more than 25,000 clones; nearly 90% were seen once. This entry belongs to a study of control samples from healthy donors and cancer patients. Sample: formalin-fixed, paraffin-embedded tissue. The rearrangement uses TRBV7-8 and TRBJ1-2, with D perhaps TRBD1 (6 bases). The origin of this receptor is a female donor with melanoma. CDR3 residues: CASSRQVEDGYTF. In DNA, the CDR3 is TGTGCCAGCAGCCGACAGGTGGAGGATGGCTACACCTTC.